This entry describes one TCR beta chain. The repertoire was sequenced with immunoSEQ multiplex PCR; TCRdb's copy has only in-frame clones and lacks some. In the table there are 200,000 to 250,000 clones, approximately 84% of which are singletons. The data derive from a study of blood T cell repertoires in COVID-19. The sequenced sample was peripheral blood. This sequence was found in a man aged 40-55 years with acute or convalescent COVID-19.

The CDR3 DNA is TGTGCCAGCAGCCAAGAGGGTCCAGGGCGCTATGGCTACACCTTC. This encodes CASSQEGPGRYGYTF. The chain is built from TRBV3-1 (or the pseudogene TRBV3-2) and TRBJ1-2, with D maybe TRBD1 (5 bases). The germline V gene encodes CDR1 LGHDT and CDR2 YNNKEL (reference sequence). The CDR3 loop spans 15 amino acids. Trimming stripped 0 bases from V and 4 bases from J, with 12 bases between.